The text below deals with one TCR beta chain. The data originate from a study of shared clonotypes between healthy human individuals. Every subset had its genomic DNA shared out evenly among several immunoSEQ plates. Some clones are missing from TCRdb's copy, which holds only in-frame ones; the method was immunoSEQ multiplex PCR. This table holds about 1.1 million clones, 77% found once. Germline assignment: CDR1 SGHDT and CDR2 YYEEEE. This CDR3 region has 15 residues. V was clipped by 4 bases and J by 5 bases; unmatched bases: 2. The donors were all Caucasian adults (living in Nashville, Tennessee). V usage is TRBV5-6 and J usage is TRBJ2-1, with TRBD2 matching over 14 bases. The sequencing sample was made of memory CD4+ T cells from PBMCs. Subset defined: CD45RA-negative fraction. The TCR sequence derives from a man aged 18 to 29 in good health. Some clones in this sample may be carry-over from other donors' samples. CDR3 sequence: CASSVTSGRDNEQFF. The CDR3 DNA reads TGTGCCAGCAGCGTGACTAGCGGGAGGGACAATGAGCAGTTCTTC.